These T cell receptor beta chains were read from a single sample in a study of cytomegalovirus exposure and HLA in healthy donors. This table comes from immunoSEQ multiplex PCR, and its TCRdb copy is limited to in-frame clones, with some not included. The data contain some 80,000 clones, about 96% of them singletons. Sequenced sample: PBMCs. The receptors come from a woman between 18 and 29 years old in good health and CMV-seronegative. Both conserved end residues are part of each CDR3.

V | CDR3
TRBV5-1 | CASSPQGASYEQYF
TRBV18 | CASSIKGAGNEKLFF
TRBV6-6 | CASSFQAGGWDTQYF
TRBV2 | CASSIAGGMGEQFF
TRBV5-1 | CASSPGWGGPGSEQYF
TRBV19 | CASSIEGQTLLDEQYF
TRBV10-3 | CAIQDPSGRGEQYF
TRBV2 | CASGGDRVQFF
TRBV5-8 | CASSFGHRNQPQHF
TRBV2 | CARGGTSLPEQYF
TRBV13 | CASSAQTGATSYNEQFF
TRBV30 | CAWKDGRSQGSYEQYF
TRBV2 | CASKFGGSRAHEQYF
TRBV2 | CASRESLAPPYEQYF
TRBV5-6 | CASSLARAGIEYEQYF
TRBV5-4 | CASSRPGVGGTEQFF
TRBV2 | CASSLKTSGSNTDTQYF
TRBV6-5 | CASSTYLGHYEQYF
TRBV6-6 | CASMLGQSFYGYTF
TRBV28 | CASSPSGGSGEKLFF
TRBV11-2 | CASSLIKGDTEAFF
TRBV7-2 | CASSLSSGSSYEQYF
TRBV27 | CASRSGTSTYEQYF
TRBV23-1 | CASSQPTNRQGWTYNEQFF
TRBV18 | CASSPGQGWIYEAFF
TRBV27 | CASSLWGRGTYEQYF
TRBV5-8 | CASSQGQARETQYF
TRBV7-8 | CASSPSGSDYEQYF
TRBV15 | CATSSGNTGGSEAFF
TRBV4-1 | CASSQELTGVWHTEAFF
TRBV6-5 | CASRGTGIGGTEAFF
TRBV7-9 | CASRQGSYEKLFF
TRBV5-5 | CASTTFTLLRAPEQYF
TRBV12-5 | CASANTQGQETQYF
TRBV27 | CASSFVNGGGGGYTF
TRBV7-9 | CASSLGAAYNEQFF
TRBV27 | CASSLKFGGAWNTEAFF
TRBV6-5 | CASSYSITGVYGYTF
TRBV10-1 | CASSDPGQGVETQYF
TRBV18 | CASSPIGAGVRNEQFF